The clone carrying this T cell receptor beta chain was counted ten times or more. Its antigen remains unknown. This sample was taken from a study of T cell responses to AZD1222 COVID-19 vaccine. Germline V gives CDR1 SGHTA, CDR2 FQGNSA. V was pared by 5 bases and J by 3 bases, with 6 bases of the junction left unmatched. This CDR3 region has 14 residues. Study-wide results and limits: Researchers report vaccine-associated CD4 TCRs spanning spike, with dominance at 160-218 and 743-854. As reported, nearly half of all spike-specific TCRs target variant regions that are unmutated.

Profiled with immunoSEQ multiplex PCR; TCRdb holds only in-frame clones, not every one. The repertoire consists of approximately 60,000 clones, with over 80% occurring once and the leading ten covering roughly 6.6%. The J gene is TRBJ2-7, the V gene TRBV7-2; the match to TRBD1 covers 8 bases. Sequenced here: peripheral blood, sampled on day 0 of AZD1222 vaccination. This TCR was sampled from an adult in good health. CDR3 protein: CASSLGQGVYEQYF. In DNA, the CDR3 is TGTGCCAGCAGCCTCGGACAGGGTGTCTACGAGCAGTACTTC.